This passage covers 10 T cell receptor beta chains from one sample sequenced in a study of blood T cell repertoires in COVID-19. Method: immunoSEQ multiplex PCR; TCRdb's copy keeps in-frame clones and lacks some. The table records around 250,000 clones, about 82% of them present only once. The sequencing sample was made of peripheral blood. The source of these receptors is an elderly man with acute or convalescent COVID-19.

This chain joins TRBV2 and TRBJ1-2; D possibly corresponds to TRBD1 (6 bases). Looked up from germline, CDR1 is SNHLY and CDR2 is FYNNEI. The CDR3 runs to 14 residues. V was clipped by 1 base and J by 4 bases, with 10 bases between them. The CDR3 region has the DNA TGTGCCAGCAGTGAAGGCAGGGGCCCCTATGGCTACACCTTC. Amino acids: CASSEGRGPYGYTF.

The gene calls are TRBV9 and TRBJ2-2, with D maybe TRBD2 (6 bases). Germline V CDR1 and CDR2: SGDLS, YYNGEE. The ends were cut back, 2 bases at V and 3 bases at J, with 11 bases in the middle. CDR3 length equals 15 residues. The CDR3: CASSVGRRDTGELFF. In DNA, the CDR3 is TGTGCCAGCAGCGTGGGGAGGCGGGACACCGGGGAGCTGTTTTTT.

The chain employs TRBV11-3 and TRBJ2-1; D uncertain. Germline assignment: CDR1 SGHNT and CDR2 YENEEA. The CDR3 covers 13 residues. Trimming took 0 bases from V and 8 from J, leaving 8 bases between them. CDR3 region: CASSLEVGDEQFF. DNA for the CDR3: TGTGCCAGCAGCTTAGAGGTGGGCGATGAGCAGTTCTTC.

V is TRBV3-1 (or the pseudogene TRBV3-2) and J is TRBJ1-1; no clear D. The CDR3 is 14 residues long. V was pared by 8 bases and J by 1 base, with 14 bases between. The V gene's germline CDR1 is LGHDT and CDR2 YNNKEL (reference sequence). Here the CDR3 reads CASRAGLTNTEAFF. The CDR3 DNA reads as TGTGCCAGCCGCGCCGGACTGACGAACACTGAAGCTTTCTTT.

The chain combines TRBV4-1 with TRBJ2-5; possibly TRBD1 for D (6 bases). The germline V and J ends were trimmed by 0 bases and 1 base, with 9 bases remaining between them. The length of the CDR3 is 15 residues. Germline V lookup: CDR1 MGHRA, CDR2 YSYEKL. The CDR3 spells CASSQDPTGQETQYF. CDR3 nucleotides: TGCGCCAGCAGCCAAGATCCGACAGGCCAAGAGACCCAGTACTTC.

V and J are TRBV6-4 and TRBJ2-2; perhaps TRBD1 as D (5 bases). V shed 4 bases and J shed 1 base, with 7 bases lying between them. The length of the CDR3 is 14 residues. The V gene's germline CDR1 is MRHNA and CDR2 SNTAGT. CDR3 sequence (DNA): TGTGCCAGCAGTGGGCAGGGGAACACCGGGGAGCTGTTTTTT. Encoded protein: CASSGQGNTGELFF.

As to this clone: At the DNA level, this CDR3 is encoded by other sequences in the same sample as well. The gene calls are TRBV19 and TRBJ2-5; TRBD2 agrees at 14 bases. Looked up from germline, CDR1 is LNHDA and CDR2 is SQIVND (reference sequence). The CDR3 runs 16 residues. V gave up 5 bases and J gave up 1 base; unmatched junction bases: 3. CDR3 coding DNA: TGTGCCAGTAGTTCGGGGACTAGCGGGGGCCAAGAGACCCAGTACTTC. Its protein product is CASSSGTSGGQETQYF.

The chain joins TRBV3-1 (or the pseudogene TRBV3-2) to TRBJ2-1, with D possibly matching TRBD2 (6 bases). Germline lookup yields CDR1 LGHDT and CDR2 YNNKEL (reference sequence). The CDR3 loop spans 13 amino acids. V dropped 3 bases and J dropped 9 bases, with 12 bases sitting between them. The DNA of the CDR3 is TGTGCCAGCAGCCAGGGTCGGAGGGGTGAGCAGTTCTTC. This codes for CASSQGRRGEQFF.

This clone was recorded a few times. The V call is TRBV9, the J call TRBJ1-2; a weak D match, TRBD1 (6 bases). Germline-derived CDR1 and CDR2 are SGDLS and YYNGEE. The V and J ends lost 4 bases and 3 bases respectively, with 13 bases between them. This CDR3 spans 14 amino acids. The CDR3 sequence: CASSSGTLDYGYTF. The CDR3 DNA sequence: TGTGCCAGCAGCTCAGGGACACTGGACTATGGCTACACCTTC.

The chain combines TRBV18 with TRBJ1-5, with 9 bases aligning to TRBD1. Unmatched junction bases numbered 7, after V lost 6 bases and J lost 4 bases. Germline assignment: CDR1 KGHSH and CDR2 LQKENI. The CDR3 contains 15 residues. CDR3 region: CASSPDRGRNQPQHF. CDR3 DNA: TGTGCCAGCTCCCCGGACAGGGGTAGGAATCAGCCCCAGCATTTT.